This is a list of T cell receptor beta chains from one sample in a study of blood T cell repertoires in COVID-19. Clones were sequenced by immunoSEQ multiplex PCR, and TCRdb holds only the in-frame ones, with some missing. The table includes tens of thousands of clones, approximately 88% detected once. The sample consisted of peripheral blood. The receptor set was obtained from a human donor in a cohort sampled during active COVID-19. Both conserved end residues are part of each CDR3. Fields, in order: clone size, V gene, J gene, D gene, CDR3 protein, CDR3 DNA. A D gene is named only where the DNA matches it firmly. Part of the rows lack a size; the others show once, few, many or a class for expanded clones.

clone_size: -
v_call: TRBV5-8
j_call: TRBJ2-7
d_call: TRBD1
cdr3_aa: CASSRGQAREQYF
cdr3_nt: TGTGCCAGCAGCCGCGGACAGGCTCGGGAGCAGTACTTC

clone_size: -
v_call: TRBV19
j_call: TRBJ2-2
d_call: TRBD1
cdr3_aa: CASSQQGATGELFF
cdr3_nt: TGTGCCAGTAGCCAACAGGGGGCCACCGGGGAGCTGTTTTTT

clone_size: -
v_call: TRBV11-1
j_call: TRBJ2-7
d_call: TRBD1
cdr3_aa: CASSSPDRVDEQYF
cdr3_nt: TGTGCCAGCAGCAGCCCGGACAGGGTGGACGAGCAGTACTTC

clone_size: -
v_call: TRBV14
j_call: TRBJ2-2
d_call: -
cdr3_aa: CASSPTLSAGELFF
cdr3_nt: TGTGCCAGCAGCCCGACTTTGAGCGCCGGGGAGCTGTTTTTT

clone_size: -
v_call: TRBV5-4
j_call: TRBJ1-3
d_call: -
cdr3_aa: CASSRDSNFGNTIYF
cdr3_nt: TGTGCCAGCAGCCGGGACTCCAACTTTGGGAACACCATATATTTT

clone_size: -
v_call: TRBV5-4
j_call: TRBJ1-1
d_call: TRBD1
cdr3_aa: CASSFFQGGISEAFF
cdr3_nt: TGTGCCAGCAGCTTCTTTCAGGGGGGTATCAGTGAAGCTTTCTTT

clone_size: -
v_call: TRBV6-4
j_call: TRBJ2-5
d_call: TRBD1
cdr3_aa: CASRFRDRGFETQYF
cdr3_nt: TGTGCCAGCAGATTCCGGGACAGAGGGTTCGAGACCCAGTACTTC

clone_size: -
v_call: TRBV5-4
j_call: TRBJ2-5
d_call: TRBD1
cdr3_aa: CASSYPATGGSETQYF
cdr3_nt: TGTGCCAGCAGTTACCCCGCCACAGGGGGGTCGGAGACCCAGTACTTC

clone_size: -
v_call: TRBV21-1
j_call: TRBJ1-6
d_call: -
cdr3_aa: CASINRGPDSPLHF
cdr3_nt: TGTGCCAGCATCAACAGGGGGCCGGATTCACCCCTCCACTTT

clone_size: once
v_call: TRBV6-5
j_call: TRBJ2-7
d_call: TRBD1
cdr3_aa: CASSAGQGLAYEQYF
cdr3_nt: TGTGCCAGCAGCGCGGGACAGGGGTTGGCCTACGAGCAGTACTTC

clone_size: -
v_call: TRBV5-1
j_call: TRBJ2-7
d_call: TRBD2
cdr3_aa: CASSWPGLAGEPEQYF
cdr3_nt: TGCGCCAGCAGCTGGCCGGGACTAGCGGGAGAGCCCGAGCAGTACTTC

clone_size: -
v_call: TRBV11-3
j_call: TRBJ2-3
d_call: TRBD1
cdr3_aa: CASSPPLGTGGTDTQYF
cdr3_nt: TGTGCCAGCAGCCCTCCCCTCGGGACAGGGGGTACAGATACGCAGTATTTT

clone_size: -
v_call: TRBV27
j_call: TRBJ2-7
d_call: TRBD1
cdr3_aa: CASSRLTGPEEQYF
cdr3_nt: TGTGCCAGCAGCCGATTGACAGGGCCGGAAGAGCAGTACTTC

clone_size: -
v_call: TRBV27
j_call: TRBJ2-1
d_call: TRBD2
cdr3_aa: CASIFRASGINEQFF
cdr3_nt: TGTGCCAGCATCTTTCGGGCTAGCGGGATCAATGAGCAGTTCTTC

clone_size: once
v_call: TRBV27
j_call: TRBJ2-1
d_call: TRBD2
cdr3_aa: CASSLQLAGVYNEQFF
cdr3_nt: TGTGCCAGCAGTTTACAACTAGCGGGGGTCTACAATGAGCAGTTCTTC

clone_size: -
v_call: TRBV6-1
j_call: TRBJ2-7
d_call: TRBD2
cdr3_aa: CASSDKAGGYWSYEQYF
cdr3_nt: TGTGCCAGCAGTGATAAAGCGGGGGGTTATTGGTCCTACGAGCAGTACTTC